The clone carrying this T cell receptor (beta chain) was seen ten or more times. As yet, its antigen is unknown. Per the germline V gene, CDR1 is SGHVS and CDR2 is FQNEAQ. Trimming shortened V by 1 base and J by 6 bases, and 12 bases separated the two germline ends. CDR3 length equals 15 residues. The record originates from a study of T cell repertoires in cytomegalovirus infection. TCRdb fed the reads into MiXCR, producing one record per CDR3 protein. This sample has about 310,000 distinct CDR3 sequences, with more than 20% found just once. The clonotype comes from a human donor in good health (CMV status not recorded). Some clones in this sample may be carry-over from other donors' samples. The chain employs TRBV7-8 and TRBJ1-4; D uncertain. The sequences come from cultured PBMCs, collected from culture after CMV antigen stimulation. Here the CDR3 reads CASSLVASGYEKLFF. In DNA form, the CDR3 reads TGTGCCAGCAGCTTAGTGGCCAGTGGGTATGAAAAACTGTTTTTT.